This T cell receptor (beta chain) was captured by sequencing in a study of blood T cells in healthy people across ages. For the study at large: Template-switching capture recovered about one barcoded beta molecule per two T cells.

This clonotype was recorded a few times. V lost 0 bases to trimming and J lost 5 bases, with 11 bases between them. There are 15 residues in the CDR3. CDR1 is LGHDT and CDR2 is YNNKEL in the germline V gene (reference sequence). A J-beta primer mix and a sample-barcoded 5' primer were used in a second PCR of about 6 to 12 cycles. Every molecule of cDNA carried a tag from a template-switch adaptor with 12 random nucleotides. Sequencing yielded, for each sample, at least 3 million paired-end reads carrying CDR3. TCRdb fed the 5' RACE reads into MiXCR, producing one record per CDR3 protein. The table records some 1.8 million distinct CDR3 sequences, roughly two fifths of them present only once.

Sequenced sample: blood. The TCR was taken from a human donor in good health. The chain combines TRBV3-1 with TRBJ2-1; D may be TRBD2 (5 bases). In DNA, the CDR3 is TGTGCCAGCAGCCAAGACCTGAGGACTCACAATGAGCAGTTCTTC. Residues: CASSQDLRTHNEQFF.